The sequence of this T cell receptor beta chain was determined in a study of blood T cell repertoires in COVID-19. Study-wide background: From the United States, Italy and Spain came samples of acute and convalescent COVID-19. From T cells, B-cell-depleted T cells, or PBMCs came the material, which was cDNA or gDNA.

The method was immunoSEQ multiplex PCR; TCRdb's version includes in-frame clones alone and lacks a portion of them. The table includes about 250,000 clones, about 90% detected once. This clone showed up just once. Participant age was about 18 to 89 years, and participants resided in approximately 25 US areas. The V gene lost 3 bases and the J gene lost 3 bases, with 3 bases spanning the gap. This CDR3 has 12 residues. Per germline, CDR1 SNHLY and CDR2 FYNNEI. The gene calls are TRBV2 and TRBJ2-4; D ambiguous. Specimen: PBMCs or T cells enriched from blood (not recorded which). This clonotype originated in a woman aged 25 to 39 with acute COVID-19. The CDR3 region is CASSDYKNIQYF. As DNA, the CDR3 is TGTGCCAGCAGTGATTACAAAAACATTCAGTACTTC.